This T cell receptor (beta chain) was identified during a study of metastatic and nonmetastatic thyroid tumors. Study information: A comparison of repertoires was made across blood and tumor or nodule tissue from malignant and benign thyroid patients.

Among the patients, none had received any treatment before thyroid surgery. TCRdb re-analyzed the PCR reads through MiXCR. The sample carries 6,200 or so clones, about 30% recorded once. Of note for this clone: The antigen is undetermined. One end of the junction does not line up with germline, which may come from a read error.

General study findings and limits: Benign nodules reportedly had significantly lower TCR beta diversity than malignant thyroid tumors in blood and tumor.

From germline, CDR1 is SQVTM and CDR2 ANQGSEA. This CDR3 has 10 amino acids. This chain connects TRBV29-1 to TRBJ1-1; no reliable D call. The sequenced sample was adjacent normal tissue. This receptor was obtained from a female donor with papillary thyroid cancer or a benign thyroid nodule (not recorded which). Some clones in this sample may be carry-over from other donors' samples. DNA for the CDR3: TGCAGCGTTTACCTGCATGAAGCCTTCTTT. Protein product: CSVYLHEAFF.